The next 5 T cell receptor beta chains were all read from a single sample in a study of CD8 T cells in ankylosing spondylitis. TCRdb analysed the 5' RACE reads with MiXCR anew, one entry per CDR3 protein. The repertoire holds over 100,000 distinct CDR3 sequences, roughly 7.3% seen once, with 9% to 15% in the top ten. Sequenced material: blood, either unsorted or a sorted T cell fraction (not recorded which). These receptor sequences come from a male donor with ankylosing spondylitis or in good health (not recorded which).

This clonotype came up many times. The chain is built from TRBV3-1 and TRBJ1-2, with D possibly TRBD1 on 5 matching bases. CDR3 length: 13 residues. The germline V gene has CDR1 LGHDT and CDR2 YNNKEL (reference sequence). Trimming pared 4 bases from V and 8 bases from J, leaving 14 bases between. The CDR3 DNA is TGTGCCAGCAGCCGCCAAGGGGCGGAAGGCTACACCTTC. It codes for CASSRQGAEGYTF.

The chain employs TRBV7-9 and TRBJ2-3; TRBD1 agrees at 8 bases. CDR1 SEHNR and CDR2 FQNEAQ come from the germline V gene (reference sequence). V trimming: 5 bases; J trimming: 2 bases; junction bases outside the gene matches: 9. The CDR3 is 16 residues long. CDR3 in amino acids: CASSMSDRAPTDTQYF. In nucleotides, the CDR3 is TGTGCCAGCAGCATGTCGGACAGGGCCCCCACAGATACGCAGTATTTT.

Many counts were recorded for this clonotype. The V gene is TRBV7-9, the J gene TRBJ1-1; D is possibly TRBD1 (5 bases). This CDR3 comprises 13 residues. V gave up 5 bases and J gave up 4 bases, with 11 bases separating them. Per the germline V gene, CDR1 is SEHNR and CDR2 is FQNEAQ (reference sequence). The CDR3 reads CASSVTVGTEAFF. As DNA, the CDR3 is TGTGCCAGCAGCGTGACAGTCGGCACTGAAGCTTTCTTT.

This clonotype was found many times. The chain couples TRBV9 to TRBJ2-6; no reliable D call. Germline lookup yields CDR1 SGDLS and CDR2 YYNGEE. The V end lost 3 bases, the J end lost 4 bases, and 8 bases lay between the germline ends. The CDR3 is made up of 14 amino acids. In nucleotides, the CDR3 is TGTGCCAGCAGCGCTCTTACCGGGGCCAACGTCCTGACTTTC. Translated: CASSALTGANVLTF.

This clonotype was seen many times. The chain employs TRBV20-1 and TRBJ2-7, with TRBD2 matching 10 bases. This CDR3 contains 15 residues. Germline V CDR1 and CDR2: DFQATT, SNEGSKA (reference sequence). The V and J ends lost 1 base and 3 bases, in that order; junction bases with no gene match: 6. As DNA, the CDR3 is TGCAGTGCTAGAGCCTTAACTAGCGGGGACTACGAGCAGTACTTC. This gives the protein CSARALTSGDYEQYF.